Described below is a single T cell receptor (beta chain) sequence and its context. This entry comes from a study of blood T cell repertoires in COVID-19. The data were produced by immunoSEQ multiplex PCR, yet TCRdb's version contains in-frame clones alone and is incomplete. The sample lists some 120,000 clones, approximately 81% seen once, with roughly 1.4% in the top ten. This TCR came from a man aged 35-49 years with acute or convalescent COVID-19. The sequenced sample consisted of peripheral blood.

CDR3 region: CASTTLTKYTQYF. The CDR3 DNA sequence: TGTGCCAGCACCACCCTCACTAAGTATACGCAGTATTTT. This chain links TRBV28 with TRBJ2-3; D gene ambiguous. The germline CDR1 and CDR2 sequences are MDHEN and SYDVKM. V lost 7 bases, J lost 7 bases, and 15 bases lay in between. This CDR3 spans 13 amino acids.